Listed below are T cell receptor beta chains from one sample, sequenced in a study of shared clonotypes between healthy human individuals. Some clones are missing from TCRdb's copy, which holds only in-frame ones; the method was immunoSEQ multiplex PCR. The sample holds some 790,000 clones, 55% to 75% seen once. Sample: memory CD4+ T cells sorted from blood. These TCRs come from a woman in her thirties in good health. Each CDR3 is given with its conserved first and last residue. A D gene is named only where the DNA matches it firmly. Not all rows give a size; the values are once, few, many and, for expanded clones, a class.

d_call: -
clone_size: -
j_call: TRBJ2-1
v_call: TRBV10-3
cdr3_aa: CAISESTGPSYNEQFF
cdr3_nt: TGTGCCATCAGTGAGTCGACGGGTCCCTCCTACAATGAGCAGTTCTTC

d_call: TRBD1
clone_size: -
j_call: TRBJ1-5
v_call: TRBV10-2
cdr3_aa: CASGLGQGASNQPQHF
cdr3_nt: TGCGCCAGCGGCCTCGGACAGGGGGCGAGCAATCAGCCCCAGCATTTT

d_call: -
clone_size: -
j_call: TRBJ1-3
v_call: TRBV7-2
cdr3_aa: CASSLGHPGNTIYF
cdr3_nt: TGTGCCAGCAGCTTAGGACACCCAGGAAACACCATATATTTT

d_call: -
clone_size: once
j_call: TRBJ1-1
v_call: TRBV5-4
cdr3_aa: CASRKDPVGSEAFF
cdr3_nt: TGTGCCAGCAGAAAGGATCCAGTGGGTTCTGAAGCTTTCTTT

d_call: TRBD1
clone_size: -
j_call: TRBJ2-4
v_call: TRBV28
cdr3_aa: CASSTPGTGKNIQYF
cdr3_nt: TGTGCCAGCAGCACCCCCGGGACAGGGAAAAACATTCAGTACTTC

d_call: -
clone_size: -
j_call: TRBJ2-2
v_call: TRBV4-1
cdr3_aa: CASSHPRTGRDTGELFF
cdr3_nt: TGCGCCAGCAGCCACCCCAGGACAGGGAGGGACACCGGGGAGCTGTTTTTT

d_call: -
clone_size: once
j_call: TRBJ2-7
v_call: TRBV28
cdr3_aa: CASSLHLRRLDSYEQYF
cdr3_nt: TGTGCCAGCAGTTTACACCTTAGGCGACTAGACTCCTACGAGCAGTACTTC

d_call: -
clone_size: -
j_call: TRBJ1-5
v_call: TRBV28
cdr3_aa: CASSLFQGDQPQHF
cdr3_nt: TGTGCCAGCAGTTTGTTTCAGGGAGATCAGCCCCAGCATTTT

d_call: TRBD1
clone_size: -
j_call: TRBJ2-1
v_call: TRBV7-9
cdr3_aa: CASSAPGTGYNEQFF
cdr3_nt: TGTGCCAGCAGCGCGCCCGGGACAGGTTACAATGAGCAGTTCTTC

d_call: TRBD1
clone_size: once
j_call: TRBJ2-5
v_call: TRBV28
cdr3_aa: CASSIPTGVREQYF
cdr3_nt: TGTGCCAGCAGTATTCCGACAGGGGTGAGGGAGCAGTACTTC

d_call: TRBD2
clone_size: few
j_call: TRBJ2-1
v_call: TRBV28
cdr3_aa: CASLSGSAYNEQFF
cdr3_nt: TGTGCCAGCCTTAGCGGGAGCGCCTACAATGAGCAGTTCTTC

d_call: TRBD2
clone_size: -
j_call: TRBJ2-7
v_call: TRBV7-2
cdr3_aa: CASTPGLRGGSYEQYF
cdr3_nt: TGTGCCAGCACACCGGGGCTCCGGGGGGGCTCCTACGAGCAGTACTTC

d_call: TRBD1
clone_size: -
j_call: TRBJ1-3
v_call: TRBV19
cdr3_aa: CASRKGQGFSGNTIYF
cdr3_nt: TGTGCCAGCCGCAAAGGACAGGGGTTTTCAGGAAACACCATATATTTT

d_call: -
clone_size: -
j_call: TRBJ1-2
v_call: TRBV6-4
cdr3_aa: CASSPTDSAGYTF
cdr3_nt: TGTGCCAGCAGTCCCACAGATTCCGCGGGCTACACCTTC

d_call: -
clone_size: -
j_call: TRBJ2-2
v_call: TRBV5-6
cdr3_aa: CASSLRDQPTGELFF
cdr3_nt: TGTGCCAGCAGCTTGCGGGATCAGCCCACCGGGGAGCTGTTTTTT

d_call: -
clone_size: -
j_call: TRBJ1-1
v_call: TRBV5-4
cdr3_aa: CASRPEITDTEAFF
cdr3_nt: TGTGCCAGCCGTCCGGAGATCACGGACACTGAAGCTTTCTTT

d_call: -
clone_size: -
j_call: TRBJ2-1
v_call: TRBV7-2
cdr3_aa: CASSMDSAPRSEQFF
cdr3_nt: TGTGCCAGCAGCATGGACAGCGCGCCCAGGAGTGAGCAGTTCTTC

d_call: -
clone_size: few
j_call: TRBJ1-1
v_call: TRBV6-5
cdr3_aa: CASSHGGNTEAFF
cdr3_nt: TGTGCCAGCAGTCATGGGGGCAACACTGAAGCTTTCTTT

d_call: -
clone_size: once
j_call: TRBJ1-1
v_call: TRBV7-9
cdr3_aa: CASSPLVREFEAFF
cdr3_nt: TGTGCCAGCAGCCCTCTTGTGCGGGAATTTGAAGCTTTCTTT

d_call: TRBD1
clone_size: few
j_call: TRBJ2-1
v_call: TRBV2
cdr3_aa: CASSEGTGGTLF
cdr3_nt: TGTGCCAGCAGTGAAGGGACAGGGGGCACACTCTTC

d_call: -
clone_size: -
j_call: TRBJ1-5
v_call: TRBV11-2
cdr3_aa: CASSPWTDFSNQPQHF
cdr3_nt: TGTGCCAGCAGCCCCTGGACAGACTTTAGCAATCAGCCCCAGCATTTT

d_call: -
clone_size: -
j_call: TRBJ2-3
v_call: TRBV7-9
cdr3_aa: CASSSILGLSFGDTQYF
cdr3_nt: TGTGCCAGCAGCTCAATCCTCGGACTGAGTTTTGGCGATACGCAGTATTTT

d_call: -
clone_size: -
j_call: TRBJ2-5
v_call: TRBV16
cdr3_aa: CASSQYFQETQYF
cdr3_nt: TGTGCCAGCAGCCAATATTTCCAAGAGACCCAGTACTTC

d_call: -
clone_size: -
j_call: TRBJ2-4
v_call: TRBV28
cdr3_aa: CASGRGGGVNIQYF
cdr3_nt: TGTGCCAGCGGTCGAGGAGGGGGCGTGAACATTCAGTACTTC

d_call: -
clone_size: few
j_call: TRBJ1-2
v_call: TRBV19
cdr3_aa: CASSIYRRNYGYTF
cdr3_nt: TGTGCCAGTAGTATCTATCGCCGGAACTATGGCTACACCTTC

d_call: -
clone_size: -
j_call: TRBJ1-4
v_call: TRBV27
cdr3_aa: CASRTITSGRDREKLFF
cdr3_nt: TGTGCCAGCAGGACCATTACCTCGGGAAGGGATCGAGAAAAACTGTTTTTT

d_call: -
clone_size: few
j_call: TRBJ1-2
v_call: TRBV19
cdr3_aa: CASRPRGEGNYGYTF
cdr3_nt: TGTGCCAGTAGGCCTCGGGGGGAAGGGAACTATGGCTACACCTTC

d_call: TRBD1
clone_size: once
j_call: TRBJ2-7
v_call: TRBV7-9
cdr3_aa: CASSTQGDSYEQYF
cdr3_nt: TGTGCCAGCAGCACGCAGGGGGACTCCTACGAGCAGTACTTC

d_call: TRBD2
clone_size: -
j_call: TRBJ2-1
v_call: TRBV7-3
cdr3_aa: CASSLGYRYAGRNNEQFF
cdr3_nt: TGTGCCAGCAGCTTAGGCTACCGTTATGCCGGGAGGAACAATGAGCAGTTCTTC

d_call: -
clone_size: -
j_call: TRBJ2-7
v_call: TRBV7-7
cdr3_aa: CASSLKTACYEQYF
cdr3_nt: TGTGCCAGCAGCTTAAAAACAGCCTGCTACGAGCAGTACTTC

d_call: -
clone_size: -
j_call: TRBJ2-7
v_call: TRBV7-2
cdr3_aa: CASSKDIPSSYEQYF
cdr3_nt: TGTGCCAGCAGCAAAGACATTCCCAGCTCCTACGAGCAGTACTTC

d_call: -
clone_size: once
j_call: TRBJ1-1
v_call: TRBV5-3
cdr3_aa: CASSPNVGGAEAFF
cdr3_nt: TGTGCCAGCAGCCCCAACGTCGGAGGCGCTGAAGCTTTCTTT

d_call: TRBD1
clone_size: -
j_call: TRBJ1-1
v_call: TRBV19
cdr3_aa: CASSIQGADTEAFF
cdr3_nt: TGTGCCAGTAGTATACAGGGGGCGGACACTGAAGCTTTCTTT

d_call: -
clone_size: -
j_call: TRBJ1-5
v_call: TRBV28
cdr3_aa: CASSLERRNNQPQHF
cdr3_nt: TGTGCCAGCAGTTTAGAGCGCAGGAACAATCAGCCCCAGCATTTT

d_call: -
clone_size: few
j_call: TRBJ1-2
v_call: TRBV7-2
cdr3_aa: CASRRQRDSYGYTF
cdr3_nt: TGTGCCAGCAGGCGCCAGCGGGATTCCTATGGCTACACCTTC

d_call: TRBD1
clone_size: -
j_call: TRBJ1-2
v_call: TRBV13
cdr3_aa: CASSYRGIRGYTF
cdr3_nt: TGTGCCAGCAGCTACAGGGGCATTAGGGGCTACACCTTC

d_call: -
clone_size: -
j_call: TRBJ1-2
v_call: TRBV27
cdr3_aa: CASSLSILSVDGGYTF
cdr3_nt: TGTGCCAGCAGTTTATCGATTCTTTCAGTGGATGGTGGCTACACCTTC

d_call: TRBD1
clone_size: -
j_call: TRBJ1-1
v_call: TRBV7-9
cdr3_aa: CASSPTGGNTEAFF
cdr3_nt: TGTGCCAGCAGCCCGACAGGGGGCAACACTGAAGCTTTCTTT

d_call: TRBD2
clone_size: -
j_call: TRBJ2-1
v_call: TRBV5-1
cdr3_aa: CASSPGTSGNEQFF
cdr3_nt: TGCGCCAGCAGTCCTGGGACTAGCGGCAATGAGCAGTTCTTC

d_call: -
clone_size: once
j_call: TRBJ2-7
v_call: TRBV14
cdr3_aa: CASSIGFGGYEQYF
cdr3_nt: TGTGCCAGCAGCATAGGGTTCGGGGGATACGAGCAGTACTTC

d_call: -
clone_size: -
j_call: TRBJ2-7
v_call: TRBV20-1
cdr3_aa: CSAKPSYEQYF
cdr3_nt: TGCAGTGCTAAACCGAGCTACGAGCAGTACTTC

d_call: TRBD1
clone_size: -
j_call: TRBJ2-6
v_call: TRBV6-1
cdr3_aa: CASRGQGVGANVLTF
cdr3_nt: TGTGCCAGCAGAGGACAGGGAGTCGGGGCCAACGTCCTGACTTTC

d_call: -
clone_size: -
j_call: TRBJ2-5
v_call: TRBV11-1
cdr3_aa: CASSPEPVGTQYF
cdr3_nt: TGTGCCAGCAGCCCAGAACCCGTCGGGACCCAGTACTTC